The 2 T cell receptor beta chains below were found in one sample sequenced in a study of blood T cell repertoires in COVID-19 (dated by TCRdb to about 2020). Receptor libraries were prepared by the immunoSEQ multiplex PCR assay. TCRdb obtained this table from immuneACCESS and retained in-frame rearrangements with V and J assigned. These tables miss some clones; where compared with another copy, unresolved V genes account for less than half of the shortfall, and the remainder is unexplained. For this sample the table gives over 200,000 clones, of which roughly 79% were detected only once. About 8.9% of the sample comes from the top ten. The sample comprised PBMCs or T cells enriched from blood (not recorded which). These receptors all stem from a woman aged 50 to 60 with acute COVID-19.

The chain is built from TRBV4-2 and TRBJ2-7; the match to TRBD1 covers 9 bases. The CDR3 contains 16 residues. J lost 4 bases, V lost 4 bases, and 11 bases had no gene match. Germline assignment: CDR1 LGHNA and CDR2 YNFKEQ. CDR3 sequence reads: CASSRDSGQGTYEQYF. CDR3 coding DNA: TGTGCCAGCAGCCGGGACTCGGGACAGGGTACGTACGAGCAGTACTTC.

V is TRBV12-5 and J is TRBJ2-5, with 10 bases lining up with TRBD1. The germline gives CDR1 LGHNT, CDR2 FRNRAP. The V gene end was trimmed by 5 bases and the J gene end by 1 base; junction bases not matched to a gene: 7. The CDR3 sequence is 16 residues long. This CDR3 is CASGLGTGEFQETQYF. CDR3 sequence (DNA): TGTGCTAGTGGTCTAGGGACAGGGGAATTCCAAGAGACCCAGTACTTC.